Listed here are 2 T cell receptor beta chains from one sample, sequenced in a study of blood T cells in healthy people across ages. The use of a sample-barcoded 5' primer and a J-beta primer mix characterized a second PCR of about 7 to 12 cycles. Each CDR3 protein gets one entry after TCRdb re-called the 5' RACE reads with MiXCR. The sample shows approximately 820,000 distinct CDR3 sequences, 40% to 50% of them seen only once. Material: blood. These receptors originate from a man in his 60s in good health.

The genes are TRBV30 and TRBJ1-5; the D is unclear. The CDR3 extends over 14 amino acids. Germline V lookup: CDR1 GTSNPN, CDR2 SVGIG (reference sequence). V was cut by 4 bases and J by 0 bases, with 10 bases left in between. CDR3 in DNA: TGTGCCTGGACCCAACGGGGTAGCAATCAGCCCCAGCATTTT. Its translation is CAWTQRGSNQPQHF. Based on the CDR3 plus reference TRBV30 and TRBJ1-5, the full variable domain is SQTIHQWPATLVQPVGSPLSLECTVEGTSNPNLYWYRQAAGRGLQLLFYSVGIGQISSEVPQNLSASRPQDRQFILSSKKLLLSDSGFYLCAWTQRGSNQPQHFGDGTRLSIL.

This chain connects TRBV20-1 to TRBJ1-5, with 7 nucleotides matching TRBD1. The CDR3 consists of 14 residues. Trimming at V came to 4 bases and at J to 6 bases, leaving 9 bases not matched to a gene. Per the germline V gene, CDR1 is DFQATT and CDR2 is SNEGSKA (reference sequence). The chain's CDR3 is CSATQGGMGQPQHF. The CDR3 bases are TGCAGTGCTACCCAGGGGGGCATGGGTCAGCCCCAGCATTTT.